Listed below are T cell receptor beta chains from one sample, sequenced in a study of cytomegalovirus exposure and HLA in healthy donors. Produced via immunoSEQ multiplex PCR; TCRdb's table is partial and in-frame only. The table lists under 150,000 clones, 75% to 80% of them singletons, with 6.3% in the top ten. Sequencing was performed on PBMCs. The source is a woman aged 40 to 50 in good health and CMV-seronegative. CDR3s include the opening cysteine and the closing phenylalanine or tryptophan. A D gene is named only where the DNA matches it firmly. Expanded clones are given a class, and other clones once, few, many or no size at all.

J	size	V	D	DNA	CDR3
TRBJ2-3	.	TRBV7-2	.	TGTGCCAGCAGCTTGCAGGCAACTAGCACAGATACGCAGTATTTT	CASSLQATSTDTQYF
TRBJ2-1	.	TRBV19	TRBD1	TGTGCCACCCACGAGGGCAGGGGGTACAATGAGCAGTTCTTC	CATHEGRGYNEQFF
TRBJ2-1	.	TRBV9	TRBD2	TGTGCCAGCAGCACCCGGACTAGCGGGAGCAATGAGCAGTTCTTC	CASSTRTSGSNEQFF
TRBJ2-3	.	TRBV11-3	.	TGTGCCAGCAGCTTAGCTAGCGGACAGGGAATCTTGGATACGCAGTATTTT	CASSLASGQGILDTQYF
TRBJ2-1	.	TRBV27	TRBD2	TGTGCCAGCCTGAGCGGGGCCACCTACAATGAGCAGTTCTTC	CASLSGATYNEQFF
TRBJ2-6	.	TRBV25-1	.	TGTGCCAGCACCACCTCTGGGGCCAACGGCCTGACTTTC	CASTTSGANGLTF
TRBJ2-5	.	TRBV2	TRBD2	TGTGCCAGCAGTGTCCAGGGAGGGGAAGAGACCCAGTACTTC	CASSVQGGEETQYF
TRBJ2-7	.	TRBV4-1	.	TGCGCCAGCAGCCAAGTCGACAGGCGGCCGGACTACGAGCAGTACTTC	CASSQVDRRPDYEQYF
TRBJ2-7	few	TRBV4-2	TRBD1	TGTGCCAGCAGCCGGACAGGGGCCTCCTACGAGCAGTACTTC	CASSRTGASYEQYF
TRBJ2-1	.	TRBV5-4	TRBD1	TGTGCCAGCAGCTCGGGACAGGGCGATGAGCAGTTCTTC	CASSSGQGDEQFF
TRBJ1-5	.	TRBV7-2	.	TGTGCCAGCAGCTTAACTAGCCTCAGTGGGCAGCCCCAGCATTTT	CASSLTSLSGQPQHF
TRBJ1-6	.	TRBV7-9	TRBD1	TGTGCCAGCAGCTCGTGGACAGGGCCTGATTCACCCCTCCACTTT	CASSSWTGPDSPLHF
TRBJ1-1	.	TRBV7-2	TRBD1	TGTGCCAGCAGCTTAGGAGGGACAGGGATTATGAACACTGAAGCTTTCTTT	CASSLGGTGIMNTEAFF
TRBJ2-3	.	TRBV29-1	TRBD1	TGCAGCGTCAACCCCGGGACAGGGGGCACAGATACGCAGTATTTT	CSVNPGTGGTDTQYF
TRBJ2-5	.	TRBV7-2	.	TGTGCCAGCAGCTTATATGAAGAGACCCAGTACTTC	CASSLYEETQYF
TRBJ2-1	.	TRBV5-4	.	TGTGCCAGCCATTCCTACAATGAGCAGTTCTTC	CASHSYNEQFF
TRBJ2-3	.	TRBV28	.	TGTGCCAGCAGTCCCCCCCCAGATGGTACGCAGTATTTT	CASSPPPDGTQYF
TRBJ2-5	.	TRBV28	.	TGTGCCAGCAGCCGGCGGCCGCGGGGTCTGTACTTC	CASSRRPRGLYF
TRBJ2-3	.	TRBV5-1	.	TGCGCCAGCAGCCATCCGGGAGATACGCAGTATTTT	CASSHPGDTQYF
TRBJ2-7	.	TRBV7-9	TRBD1	TGTGCCAGCAGCCAACGGGACAGGGGGCGCGTCGAGCAGTACTTC	CASSQRDRGRVEQYF
TRBJ1-1	once	TRBV6-5	.	TGTGCCAGCAGTTCCCCGGGGGGACTGTCTTTCTTT	CASSSPGGLSFF
TRBJ2-1	.	TRBV28	.	TGTGCCAGCAGCCCCAACTCCTACAATGAGCAGTTCTTC	CASSPNSYNEQFF
TRBJ1-3	.	TRBV25-1	.	TGTGCCAGCAGTGAGGGGGGAGGTCGAAACACCATATATTTT	CASSEGGGRNTIYF
TRBJ2-1	.	TRBV28	TRBD2	TGTGCCAGCAGCTCCTCGGCTAGCGGGAGCTATGAGCAGTTCTTC	CASSSSASGSYEQFF
TRBJ1-6	.	TRBV27	.	TGTGCCAGCAGCCTAACCAGTGGAGGGCGCCGCTCACCCCTCCACTTT	CASSLTSGGRRSPLHF
TRBJ2-2	.	TRBV11-2	TRBD2	TGTGCCAGCAGCCCCACCGGGGGGTACACCGGGGAGCTGTTTTTT	CASSPTGGYTGELFF
TRBJ1-1	.	TRBV28	.	TGTGCCAGCAGTTTATTTGGGGGGTCCGATACCAACACTGAAGCTTTCTTT	CASSLFGGSDTNTEAFF
TRBJ2-3	.	TRBV6-1	.	TGTGCCAGCAGTGAAGGACTACCGGATACGCAGTATTTT	CASSEGLPDTQYF
TRBJ2-7	.	TRBV6-5	TRBD2	TGTGCCAGCAGTTACTCCCAGCGGGGGTCCTACGAGCAGTACTTC	CASSYSQRGSYEQYF
TRBJ2-1	.	TRBV28	TRBD2	TGTGCCAGCATGATAGCGGGAGCTTCCCTCCACGATGAGCAGTTCTTC	CASMIAGASLHDEQFF
TRBJ2-1	.	TRBV5-1	TRBD1	TGCGCCAGCAACTTTCGGACAGGGGGTGACTATGAGCAGTTCTTC	CASNFRTGGDYEQFF
TRBJ2-3	.	TRBV28	.	TGTGCCAGCAGTTTAGGAGGGGCGACAGATACGCAGTATTTT	CASSLGGATDTQYF
TRBJ2-1	.	TRBV28	TRBD2	TGTGCCAGCAGTTTATGGGGGACTAGCGGGAGCAATATCAATGAGCAGTTCTTC	CASSLWGTSGSNINEQFF
TRBJ2-7	.	TRBV5-1	.	TGCGCCAGCAGCTTGGAGACACTTCTCTCCTACGAGCAGTACTTC	CASSLETLLSYEQYF
TRBJ1-2	.	TRBV11-2	TRBD1	TGTGCCAGCAGCTTGGAGGGGGCGTCTAACTATGGCTACACCTTC	CASSLEGASNYGYTF
TRBJ1-3	.	TRBV28	.	TGTGCCAGCTCGACCGGCACTAGCTCTGGAAACACCATACATTTT	CASSTGTSSGNTIHF
TRBJ2-1	.	TRBV5-4	TRBD2	TGTGCCAGCAGCCTGGGGTCTAGCGGGAGATGGGGGTTCAATGAGCAGTTCTTC	CASSLGSSGRWGFNEQFF
TRBJ2-2	.	TRBV4-2	.	TGTGCCAGCAGCCAAGTGACGGGATCGGGCACCGGGGAGCTGTTTTTT	CASSQVTGSGTGELFF
TRBJ2-2	once	TRBV6-5	.	TGTGCCAGCAGCGCCAGCGGTAGCACTGGGGAGCTGTTTTTT	CASSASGSTGELFF
TRBJ1-5	few	TRBV28	.	TGTGCCAGCAGTTTATTGGGCCAGCCCCAGCATTTT	CASSLLGQPQHF
TRBJ1-5	.	TRBV7-9	.	TGTGCCAGCAGACTAACAGGACCTATTCATCAGCCCCAGCATTTT	CASRLTGPIHQPQHF
TRBJ2-6	.	TRBV2	.	TGTGCCAGCAGTGTCGTCGGAGGGGGGGCGCTTGGGGCCAACGGCCTGACTTTC	CASSVVGGGALGANGLTF
TRBJ1-2	.	TRBV27	.	TGTGCCAGCAGCAAAACAGGGAACTATGGCTACACCTTC	CASSKTGNYGYTF
TRBJ1-2	.	TRBV10-1	TRBD1	TGCGCCAGCAGCGCCGGGACAGGGGCAAACTATGGCTACACCTTC	CASSAGTGANYGYTF
TRBJ2-7	.	TRBV28	.	TGTGCCAGCAGCTCCATGGTCATGCGGGACGGCAGCGACCACTACGAGCAGTACTTC	CASSSMVMRDGSDHYEQYF
TRBJ2-7	.	TRBV28	.	TGTGCCAGCAGTCCGGTCAGGGCCTACGAGCAGTACTTC	CASSPVRAYEQYF
TRBJ1-2	.	TRBV5-1	.	TGCGCCAGCAGCTTGGGGGCAGGGCTCTTCTATGGCTACACCTTC	CASSLGAGLFYGYTF
TRBJ1-1	.	TRBV5-1	TRBD1	TGCGCCAGCAGCTGGGGACAGTTGAACACTGAAGCTTTCTTT	CASSWGQLNTEAFF
TRBJ2-3	.	TRBV7-2	TRBD2	TGTGCCAGCAGCCCTCGACTAGCGGGAGTTGGGGATACGCAGTATTTT	CASSPRLAGVGDTQYF
TRBJ2-2	.	TRBV5-5	TRBD2	TGTGCCAGCAGCCTCATGGGGGGGATGGGCACCGGGGAGCTGTTTTTT	CASSLMGGMGTGELFF
TRBJ2-7	.	TRBV7-2	.	TGTGCCAGCAGCTTACAGGGCTACGAGCAGTACTTC	CASSLQGYEQYF
TRBJ2-5	.	TRBV9	.	TGTGCCAGCGATTCGGGGGGCTTCCAAGAGACCCAGTACTTC	CASDSGGFQETQYF
TRBJ2-7	once	TRBV10-3	.	TGTGCCATCAGTGAGTCTAGCGCCTACGAGCAGTACTTC	CAISESSAYEQYF
TRBJ2-1	.	TRBV4-3	.	TGCGCCAGCAGCCAAGGTTCTCGTGAGCAGTTCTTC	CASSQGSREQFF
TRBJ1-6	.	TRBV5-1	TRBD1	TGCGCCAGCAGCGGGACAGGGGTTGTTGGGAATTCACCCCTCCACTTT	CASSGTGVVGNSPLHF